The table lists the clone carrying this T cell receptor (beta chain) with a count of one. Its matching antigen is unknown. The data derive from a study of CD4 T cell repertoires in COVID-19. Study summary: Relabeled CFSE-low cells, IL-2-expanded for approximately eleven days, met spikes from other coronaviruses. Study conclusions and caveats: Suggested intraclonal diversification: top SARS-CoV-2-reactive clonotypes appeared in two or three memory subsets. SARS-CoV and/or HKU1 spike cultures shared between roughly 6 and 27% of SARS-CoV-2 clonotypes.

Libraries were prepared by immunoSEQ multiplex PCR; TCRdb keeps only in-frame clonotypes and omits some of them. The profile shows more than 65,000 clones, 83% of them singletons. The material was CD4+ T cells from peripheral blood, obtained after recovery from COVID-19. The clonotype comes from a human donor who had COVID-19.

This CDR3 is CAISESGPRQRDTQYF. CDR3 DNA sequence: TGTGCCATCAGTGAGTCGGGACCCAGACAGAGAGATACGCAGTATTTT. V gene TRBV10-3 combines with J gene TRBJ2-3, with D perhaps assigned TRBD1 or TRBD2 (5 bases each). In germline, CDR1 is ENHRY, CDR2 SYGVKD. The length of the CDR3 is 16 residues. V lost 0 bases and J 5 bases, leaving 15 bases between the germline ends.